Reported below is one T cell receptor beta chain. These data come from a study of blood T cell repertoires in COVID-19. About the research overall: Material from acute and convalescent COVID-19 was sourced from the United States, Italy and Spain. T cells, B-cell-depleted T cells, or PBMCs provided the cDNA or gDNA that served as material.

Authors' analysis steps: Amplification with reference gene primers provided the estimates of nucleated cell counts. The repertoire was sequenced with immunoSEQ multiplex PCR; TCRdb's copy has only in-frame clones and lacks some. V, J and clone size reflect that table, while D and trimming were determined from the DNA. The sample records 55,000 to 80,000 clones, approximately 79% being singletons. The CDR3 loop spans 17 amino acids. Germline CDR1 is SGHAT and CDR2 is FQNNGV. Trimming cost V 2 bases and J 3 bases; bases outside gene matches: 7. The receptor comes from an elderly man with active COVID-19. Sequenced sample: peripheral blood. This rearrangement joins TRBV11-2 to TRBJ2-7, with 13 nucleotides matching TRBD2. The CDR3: CASSLSGLAGRYYEQYF. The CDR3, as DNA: TGTGCCAGCAGCTTATCGGGACTAGCGGGGAGGTACTACGAGCAGTACTTC.